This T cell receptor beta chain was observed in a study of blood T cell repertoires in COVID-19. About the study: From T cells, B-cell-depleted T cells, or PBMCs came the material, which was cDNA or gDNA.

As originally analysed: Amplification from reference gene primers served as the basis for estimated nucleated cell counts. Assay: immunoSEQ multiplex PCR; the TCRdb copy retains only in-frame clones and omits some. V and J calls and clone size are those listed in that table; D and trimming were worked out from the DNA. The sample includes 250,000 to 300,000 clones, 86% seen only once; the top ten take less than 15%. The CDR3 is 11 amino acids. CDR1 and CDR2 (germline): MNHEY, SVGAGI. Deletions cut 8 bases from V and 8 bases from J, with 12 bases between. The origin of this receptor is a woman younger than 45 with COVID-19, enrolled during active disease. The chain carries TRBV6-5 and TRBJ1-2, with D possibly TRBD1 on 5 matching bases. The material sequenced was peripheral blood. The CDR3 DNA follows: TGTGCCAGCTCTACCGGGGGGGGCTACACCTTC. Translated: CASSTGGGYTF.